The next 14 T cell receptor beta chains were all read from a single sample in a study of shared clonotypes between healthy human individuals. Libraries were prepared by immunoSEQ multiplex PCR; TCRdb keeps only in-frame clonotypes and omits some of them. This sample yields over 850,000 clones, of which around three quarters are seen a single time; 0.4% to 0.55% belongs to the top ten. Sequenced: memory CD4+ T cells from PBMCs. As to subset: CD45RA-negative fraction. These receptors were taken from a man aged 18 to 29 in good health. Some clones in this sample may be carry-over from other donors' samples.

V and J are TRBV6-4 and TRBJ1-6; weak D call: TRBD1 (5 bases). Trimming stripped 6 bases from V and 10 bases from J, with 22 bases between. The CDR3 spans 16 residues. Germline V gene data show CDR1 as MRHNA and CDR2 as SNTAGT. CDR3 DNA sequence: TGTGCCAGCAGGGACCTCAAGGGCAGGAGGGACTCACCCCTCCACTTT. Translated, it gives CASRDLKGRRDSPLHF.

This sequence joins TRBV7-3 and TRBJ2-3, with D possibly matching TRBD2 (6 bases). Germline CDR1 SGHTA, CDR2 FQGTGA. The CDR3 has 14 residues. V shed 6 bases and J shed 2 bases, with 12 bases lying between them. The CDR3 here is CASRLAAPTDTQYF. In DNA, the CDR3 is TGTGCCAGCAGATTAGCGGCACCCACAGATACGCAGTATTTT.

The chain uses TRBV7-2 and TRBJ1-5; D gene unclear. The germline CDR1 and CDR2 sequences are SGHTA and FQGNSA. V lost 0 bases to trimming and J lost 7 bases, with 13 bases between them. There are 15 residues in the CDR3. Written as DNA, the CDR3 is TGTGCCAGCAGCTTAGCGGCGGGGTCGGGACAGCCCCAGCATTTT. It yields the protein CASSLAAGSGQPQHF.

The genes are TRBV6-1 and TRBJ1-3, with a possible D match to TRBD1 (5 bases). Germline loops: CDR1 MNHNS, CDR2 SASEGT. Deletions cut 9 bases from V and 6 bases from J, with 15 bases between. The CDR3 consists of 13 residues. CDR3 coding DNA: TGTGCCAGATGGGACGACATGAAAAACACCATATATTTT. It encodes CARWDDMKNTIYF.

V and J are TRBV19 and TRBJ2-5, with TRBD1 matching over 8 bases. V trimming: 4 bases; J trimming: 5 bases; junction bases outside the gene matches: 6. Germline CDR1 is LNHDA and CDR2 is SQIVND (reference sequence). There are 14 residues in the CDR3. CDR3 DNA sequence: TGTGCCAGTAGTAGGGCAGGGGGCCGGGAGACCCAGTACTTC. This sequence encodes CASSRAGGRETQYF.

The CDR3 loop reads CASSQDTVYGYTF. The CDR3 DNA reads as TGTGCCAGCAGCCAAGACACGGTCTATGGCTACACCTTC. J is TRBJ1-2 and V is TRBV14; D is unresolved. The CDR3 is 13 amino acids. Trimming removed 0 bases from V and 4 bases from J, with 6 bases in between. Germline V gene data show CDR1 as SGHDN and CDR2 as FVKESK.

The V and J genes are TRBV23-1 and TRBJ2-3, with D possibly TRBD2 on 5 matching bases. TRBV23-1 is assigned to the ORF class and has an uncertain function. The V end lost 1 base, the J end lost 8 bases, and 19 bases lay between the germline ends. CDR3 length: 16 residues. This CDR3 reads CASSQWGVAGVVTQYF. DNA of the CDR3: TGCGCCAGCAGTCAATGGGGAGTCGCCGGGGTAGTTACGCAGTATTTT.

The chain uses TRBV9 and TRBJ2-3, with D unresolved. The CDR3 is 14 residues long. Germline values: CDR1 SGDLS, CDR2 YYNGEE. The V gene lost 4 bases and the J gene lost 1 base, with 10 bases spanning the gap. In nucleotides, the CDR3 is TGTGCCAGCAGCCCGGATTCTCGCACAGATACGCAGTATTTT. Protein sequence: CASSPDSRTDTQYF.

The rearrangement links TRBV11-2 to TRBJ2-1, with TRBD2 matching 12 bases. Germline V gene lookup returns CDR1 SGHAT and CDR2 FQNNGV. The CDR3 covers 17 residues. Trimming removed 2 bases from V and 7 bases from J; junction bases left unmatched: 9. CDR3 in amino acids: CASSLIALAGGWNEQFF. CDR3 DNA: TGTGCCAGCAGCTTAATCGCGCTAGCGGGAGGGTGGAATGAGCAGTTCTTC.

The chain employs TRBV5-4 and TRBJ2-1, with 9 nucleotides matching TRBD2. Germline V CDR1 and CDR2: SGHNT, YYREEE (reference sequence). This CDR3 is 16 amino acids long. The ends lost 3 bases at V and 5 bases at J; junction bases unmatched: 9. The CDR3 region is CASSSQVAGDHNEQFF. For the CDR3, the DNA is TGTGCCAGCAGCTCTCAGGTAGCGGGAGACCACAATGAGCAGTTCTTC.

This clone is a singleton in its sample. The chain is built from TRBV28 and TRBJ2-1, with D possibly being TRBD2 (5 bases). The V end lost 5 bases, the J end lost 8 bases, and 19 bases lay between the germline ends. CDR1 is MDHEN, CDR2 SYDVKM, per germline. The CDR3 loop spans 15 amino acids. The CDR3 sequence is CASSPPGGGKYEQFF. DNA for the CDR3: TGTGCCAGCAGTCCCCCTGGCGGAGGAAAGTATGAGCAGTTCTTC.

The chain has TRBV7-6 and TRBJ2-7; 7 bases map to TRBD2. The CDR3 spans 16 residues. V lost 3 bases, J lost 1 base, and 9 bases stayed unmatched. From germline, CDR1 is SGHVS and CDR2 FNYEAQ. CDR3 sequence: CASSLGRSGESYEQYF. DNA for the CDR3: TGTGCCAGCAGCTTGGGGCGGAGCGGGGAATCCTACGAGCAGTACTTC. The variable domain in full, with the rest retrieved from reference TRBV7-6 and TRBJ2-7, is GAGVSQSPRYKVTKRGQDVALRCDPISGHVSLYWYRQALGQGPEFLTYFNYEAQQDKSGLPNDRFSAERPEGSISTLTIQRTEQRDSAMYRCASSLGRSGESYEQYFGPGTRLTVT.

This clone appeared a few times. The rearrangement joins TRBV19 to TRBJ1-5; 11 nucleotides match TRBD1. The CDR3 sequence is 16 residues long. The germline CDR1 and CDR2 sequences are LNHDA and SQIVND (reference sequence). The ends lost 7 bases at V and 4 bases at J; junction bases unmatched: 9. This chain's CDR3 is CASTPVGTGGNQPQHF. Written as DNA, the CDR3 is TGTGCCAGTACCCCTGTCGGGACAGGGGGTAATCAGCCCCAGCATTTT. Drawing the rest from reference TRBV19 and TRBJ1-5, the complete variable domain is DGGITQSPKYLFRKEGQNVTLSCEQNLNHDAMYWYRQDPGQGLRLIYYSQIVNDFQKGDIAEGYSVSREKKESFPLTVTSAQKNPTAFYLCASTPVGTGGNQPQHFGDGTRLSIL.

The V call is TRBV4-2, the J call TRBJ2-1; 8 nucleotides match TRBD2. CDR3 length equals 15 residues. Germline loops: CDR1 LGHNA, CDR2 YNFKEQ. J gave up 4 bases and V 0 bases, and 2 bases lay outside the gene matches. CDR3: CASSQELAEYNEQFF. The CDR3 region has the DNA TGTGCCAGCAGCCAAGAACTAGCGGAATACAATGAGCAGTTCTTC.